This T cell receptor beta chain was identified in a study of blood T cell repertoires in COVID-19 (dated by TCRdb to 2020 to 2022). Notes on the research overall: Samples covering the acute and convalescent phases of COVID-19 were provided by collaborators in the United States, Italy and Spain. The prospective study material was composed of cDNA or gDNA derived from T cells, B-cell-depleted T cells, or PBMCs. The sample metadata nearly always contained a de-identified subject ID, COVID-19 status, age in years and sex. The dataset comprised deeply sampled blood TCRbeta repertoires from subjects exposed to, actively infected with, or recovered from COVID-19. The repertoires were released in a freely available public database meant as a resource for research on the immune response to SARS-CoV-2. The samples were drawn from the first 160 participants of the ongoing ImmuneRACE study and from over a thousand subjects provided by 6 global collaborators. HLA class I and class II types, where available, came from metadata supplied by the sample provider rather than from assay-based typing.

Results and caveats for the whole study, not just this receptor: The quantity of clinical and demographic metadata differed by source and by participant and was supplied without curation.

The CDR3 goes from the cysteine to the phenylalanine over 12 residues. Only the CDR3 portion is preserved as DNA: 36 bases, with reading frame beginning at the first base. V sheds 2 bases and J sheds 9 bases, leaving 8 bases between their ends. Per the germline V gene (reference sequence), SEHNR is the CDR1 and FQNEAQ is the CDR2. TCRbeta CDR3 regions were amplified from genomic DNA by means of the immunoSEQ Assay, a bias-controlled multiplex PCR. Per the source publication's procedure: Within the assay, amplification of reference gene primers was used to estimate how many nucleated cells each sample contained. To quantify the absolute abundance of each unique TCRbeta CDR3 rearrangement, sequence reads were collapsed and filtered. Productive Simpson clonality was computed per sample as the square root of Simpson's diversity index over productive rearrangements. TCRdb holds this immuneACCESS table with in-frame rearrangements only. Some clones are missing; in checked studies, unresolved V genes explain under half, and the rest has no known cause. That table is the source of V, J and clone size, and D and trimming were worked out from the DNA. The sample data list around 400,000 clones, and approximately 87% of these were observed just once. The top ten clonotypes cover 10% of the sample.

Regarding this clone: What this receptor recognizes is not known. Base quality data are lacking; no much larger clone is found one base away.

In Seattle, one collaborating source enrolled patients while the infection was active and tracked those patients longitudinally over the course of disease. Collaborating institutions collected whole blood in K2EDTA tubes following their own protocols. For TCRbeta analysis, collaborators shipped samples in one of three forms: frozen whole blood, isolated PBMCs, or DNA extracted from either of those sample types. The rearrangement combines TRBV7-9 with TRBJ2-1; no confident D gene assignment can be made. The sequencing sample was made of peripheral blood. The receptor was isolated from a woman in her twenties or thirties with COVID-19, enrolled during active disease. This receptor carries the CDR3 CASSLTVFEQFF. DNA sequence: TGTGCCAGCAGCTTAACAGTCTTTGAGCAGTTCTTC.